Listed below are T cell receptor beta chains from one sample, sequenced in a study of regulatory T cells in long-lasting Graves disease. TCRdb used MiXCR to reprocess the multiplex PCR reads, holding one entry per CDR3 protein. The sample includes approximately 470,000 distinct CDR3 sequences, around 15% of them seen just once. These data were also reused for a study on T cells in Graves' hyperthyroidism and ophthalmopathy.

The sample consisted of peripheral blood mononuclear cells (PBMCs), taken at new diagnosis, from a patient treated with antithyroid drugs. These receptors originate from a man between 35 and 55 years old with Graves disease. CDR3s include the opening cysteine and the closing phenylalanine or tryptophan. The D gene is left open where the match is weak. Some rows have no size entry. The others give once, few or many, or a class for an expanded clone.

j_call v_call clone_size d_call cdr3_nt cdr3_aa
TRBJ2-7 TRBV20-1 many TRBD2 TGCAGTGCTAGAGATCCAGCGGGAGCCCTCTCCTACGAGCAGTACTTC CSARDPAGALSYEQYF
TRBJ2-1 TRBV13 many - TGTGCCAGCAGCCCTGCAGCCCTCTCCTACAATGAGCAGTTCTTC CASSPAALSYNEQFF
TRBJ2-7 TRBV9 - - TGTGCCAGCAGCGTCACACCGGACCGAGAGACCTACGAGCAGTACTTC CASSVTPDRETYEQYF
TRBJ2-7 TRBV20-1 many - TGCAGTTCATCATGGGTGAGCTCCTACGAGCAGTACTTC CSSSWVSSYEQYF
TRBJ1-1 TRBV5-5 few - TGTGCCAGCAGCCTACAGGGTAGCCCTGAAGCTTTCTTT CASSLQGSPEAFF
TRBJ2-3 TRBV29-1 many TRBD1 TGCAGCGTTGAAGGGACAGGGGTAGATACGCAGTATTTT CSVEGTGVDTQYF
TRBJ1-4 TRBV2 many - TGTGCCAGCAGTGAAGCAGGGCAGAGAAGGGAAAAACTGTTTTTT CASSEAGQRREKLFF
TRBJ1-2 TRBV7-9 many TRBD1 TGTGCCAGCAGCCCTCCCGGGACAGGGGGCTATGGCTACACCTTC CASSPPGTGGYGYTF
TRBJ2-2 TRBV27 few - TGTGCCAGCCGGAGGCAGAACACCGGGGAGCTGTTTTTT CASRRQNTGELFF
TRBJ2-2 TRBV6-5 many - TGTGCCAGCAGTTACTCGGACTTAAGCACCGGGGAGCTGTTTTTT CASSYSDLSTGELFF
TRBJ2-7 TRBV14 - TRBD1 TGTGCCAGCAGCCAAGGACAGGGAACCGAGCAGTACTTC CASSQGQGTEQYF
TRBJ1-5 TRBV28 many - TGTGCCAGCAGCTTGAGGGTTAGCAATCAGCCCCAGCATTTT CASSLRVSNQPQHF
TRBJ2-7 TRBV11-3 many - TGTGCCAGCAGCTATTTGGACGAGCAGTACTTC CASSYLDEQYF
TRBJ2-1 TRBV11-2 many - TGTGCCAGCAGCTTACGCCCTAGCGACCTTGAGCAGTTCTTC CASSLRPSDLEQFF
TRBJ2-1 TRBV6-5 many - TGTGCCAGCAGTTACTCGCCGGCTAGCGACTCCTACAATGAGCAGTTCTTC CASSYSPASDSYNEQFF
TRBJ2-1 TRBV28 many TRBD2 TGTGCCAGCAGGCCGGGACTAGCCAAAGGGAATGAGCAGTTCTTC CASRPGLAKGNEQFF
TRBJ2-3 TRBV7-9 - TRBD1 TGTGCCAGCAGCCCGGGACAGGGGAAGACAGATACGCAGTATTTT CASSPGQGKTDTQYF
TRBJ2-5 TRBV5-1 - - TGCGCCAGCAGCTTGGTGGGGGTGCGCCAAGAGACCCAGTACTTC CASSLVGVRQETQYF
TRBJ2-5 TRBV28 many TRBD2 TGTGCCAGCAGTTTAACCTCACTAGCGGGAGCCAATAGAGAGACCCAGTACTTC CASSLTSLAGANRETQYF
TRBJ2-7 TRBV9 - TRBD2 TGTGCCAGCAGCGTAGGGGGCGGGAGGAGTCACGAGCAGTACTTC CASSVGGGRSHEQYF
TRBJ1-5 TRBV7-8 many TRBD1 TGTGCCAGCAGCTTTGGCGGGGACAGTCGCAATCAGCCCCAGCATTTT CASSFGGDSRNQPQHF
TRBJ2-5 TRBV29-1 many - TGCAGCGTTGTATTAGTACAAGAGACCCAGTACTTC CSVVLVQETQYF
TRBJ1-1 TRBV7-8 many - TGTGCCAGCAGCTTAGCGGGACGGATGAACACTGAAGCTTTCTTT CASSLAGRMNTEAFF
TRBJ1-2 TRBV5-4 - - TGTGCCAGCAGCTCCCCGGAGACATCGAGGGGCTATGGCTACACCTTC CASSSPETSRGYGYTF